This TCR beta chain was obtained from a study of control samples from healthy donors and cancer patients. The table came from immunoSEQ multiplex PCR; TCRdb's copy has only in-frame clones and leaves some out. Among over 100,000 clones listed, about nine tenths were seen once. Germline CDR1 and CDR2: LNHDA and SQIVND (reference sequence). Germline trimming cut 6 bases from V and 4 bases from J; bases unmatched to any gene: 3. This CDR3 spans 13 amino acids. Sample: blood. The source of this sequence is a man in his forties in good health. V gene TRBV19 combines with J gene TRBJ2-1; 7 bases fit TRBD2. The CDR3 DNA is TGTGCCAGTAGCGGGGGGTTATACAATGAGCAGTTCTTC. This translates into CASSGGLYNEQFF.